These T cell receptor beta chains were read from a single sample in a study of CD8+ T cells in alopecia areata. The method was immunoSEQ multiplex PCR; TCRdb's version includes in-frame clones alone and lacks a portion of them. Of 110,000 or so clones in the sample, 55% to 70% were seen once. Sequenced: CD4+ T cells sorted from blood. The receptors shown here come from a human donor in good health. Each CDR3 is given with its conserved first and last residue. The order of the fields is J gene, CDR3 length, V gene, clone size, D gene, CDR3 DNA, CDR3 protein. D genes are given only for firm matches. A clone size is listed for some rows: how often the clone was seen (once, few, many), or a class if it is expanded.

TRBJ2-6	16	TRBV6-5	NA	NA	TGTGCCAGCAGTTTCAGGGAGGGGGCTGGGGCCAACGTCCTGACTTTC	CASSFREGAGANVLTF
TRBJ2-5	14	TRBV29-1	once	TRBD2	TGCAGCGTTGATTTAGCGGGGGTCCAAGAGACCCAGTACTTC	CSVDLAGVQETQYF
TRBJ2-2	16	TRBV6-1	NA	TRBD1	TGTGCCAGCCGTGAACGGACAGGGCGGGACACCGGGGAGCTGTTTTTT	CASRERTGRDTGELFF
TRBJ1-2	16	TRBV5-1	NA	TRBD1	TGCGCCAGCAGCTTGGGGCAGGGGGCGGCTAACTATGGCTACACCTTC	CASSLGQGAANYGYTF
TRBJ1-5	13	TRBV7-3	NA	NA	TGTGCCAGCAGCTTGGACCCGGGTCAGCCCCAGCATTTT	CASSLDPGQPQHF
TRBJ1-2	14	TRBV10-2	NA	NA	TGCGCCAGCTCCCCCGGGGAGGGGGTGGGCGGCTACACCTTC	CASSPGEGVGGYTF
TRBJ2-3	14	TRBV5-4	NA	NA	TGTGCCAGCAGCCTCACCCCTGGCACAGATACGCAGTATTTT	CASSLTPGTDTQYF
TRBJ2-3	15	TRBV28	NA	NA	TGTGCCAGCAGTTTAGGGGACATAGGCTCAGATACGCAGTATTTT	CASSLGDIGSDTQYF
TRBJ1-2	13	TRBV2	NA	NA	TGTGCCAGCAGTCCAAAGGATAACTATGGCTACACCTTC	CASSPKDNYGYTF
TRBJ1-1	13	TRBV7-9	few	NA	TGTGCCAGCATCCCGGGAGCAAACACTGAAGCTTTCTTT	CASIPGANTEAFF
TRBJ2-7	13	TRBV5-4	NA	NA	TGTGCCAGCAGCTCCGACACCACCTACGAGCAGTACTTC	CASSSDTTYEQYF
TRBJ2-4	15	TRBV5-1	once	NA	TGCGCCAGCAGCTTGGGAGCACCGACCCTCTACATTCAGTACTTC	CASSLGAPTLYIQYF
TRBJ2-7	12	TRBV29-1	few	TRBD2	TGCAGCGTTCAATCGGGGACTAACGAGCAGTACTTC	CSVQSGTNEQYF
TRBJ2-1	13	TRBV2	few	TRBD1	TGTGCCAGCAGTGTTTACAGGGGTGAGGAGCAGTTCTTC	CASSVYRGEEQFF
TRBJ1-1	13	TRBV10-1	NA	NA	TGCGCCAGCGGGGGGCTCCTGGGTGCTGAAGCTTTCTTT	CASGGLLGAEAFF
TRBJ2-7	15	TRBV2	few	TRBD1	TGTGCCAGCAGTGAGATTGGGACAGCCTCCTACGAGCAGTACTTC	CASSEIGTASYEQYF
TRBJ1-5	12	TRBV7-9	few	NA	TGTGCCAGCAGCTTAGAACAGGGCGGCCAGCATTTT	CASSLEQGGQHF
TRBJ2-7	14	TRBV5-1	NA	TRBD1	TGCGCCAGCAGCCGGGACAGGAGCTCCTACGAGCAGTACTTC	CASSRDRSSYEQYF
TRBJ2-5	16	TRBV9	NA	TRBD1	TGTGCCAGCAGCGTAGGACAGGGGGGGTACCAAGAGACCCAGTACTTC	CASSVGQGGYQETQYF
TRBJ2-7	12	TRBV2	few	TRBD2	TGTGCCAGCGGGAGGGATTCCTACGAGCAGTACTTC	CASGRDSYEQYF
TRBJ2-5	15	TRBV25-1	NA	TRBD1	TGTGCCAGCAGTGATTTAGACAGGGGGGAAGAGACCCAGTACTTC	CASSDLDRGEETQYF
TRBJ2-7	15	TRBV5-1	NA	TRBD2	TGCGCCAGCAGCTTGCTAGCGGGGAGCTCCTACGAGCAGTACTTC	CASSLLAGSSYEQYF
TRBJ2-7	11	TRBV29-1	NA	NA	TGCAGCGCCCTACGGGACTACGAGCAGTACTTC	CSALRDYEQYF
TRBJ2-5	10	TRBV20-1	NA	NA	TGCAGTGCTGGTCAGGCGGCCCAGTACTTC	CSAGQAAQYF